The 19 T cell receptor beta chains reported below all come from one sample, sequenced in a study of blood T cell repertoires in COVID-19 (dated by TCRdb to about 2020). Library generation was performed with the immunoSEQ multiplex PCR assay. TCRdb took over this immuneACCESS table, retaining in-frame rearrangements with V and J assigned. Such tables are incomplete; in checked studies, under half of the missing clones stem from an unresolved V gene, and the remainder is unexplained. The sample includes fewer than 350,000 clones, with just over 90% observed a single time. Approximately 2.4% of the sample rests with the top ten. The sample taken for sequencing was PBMCs or T cells enriched from blood (not recorded which). The origin of the receptors is a middle-aged woman with acute COVID-19.

The V gene is TRBV7-3, the J gene TRBJ2-1; 8 bases match TRBD2. CDR3 length: 17 residues. Germline lookup yields CDR1 SGHTA and CDR2 FQGTGA. J was trimmed by 2 bases and V by 1 base; bases with no gene match: 7. DNA for the CDR3: TGTGCCAGCAGCTTAATCGGGACGGGGGGGCCCTACAATGAGCAGTTCTTC. Residues: CASSLIGTGGPYNEQFF.

V usage is TRBV4-1 and J usage is TRBJ2-1; no reliable D call. The CDR3 is 12 amino acids. V lost 1 base, J lost 7 bases, and 5 bases lay in between. The germline CDR1 and CDR2 sequences are MGHRA and YSYEKL. The CDR3 spells CASSQGRNEQFF. DNA of the CDR3: TGCGCCAGCAGCCAAGGCAGGAATGAGCAGTTCTTC.

As regards this clone: One end of the junction varies from germline; a read error may be responsible. The genes are TRBV9 and TRBJ1-1, with D maybe TRBD1 (5 bases). This CDR3 comprises 14 residues. Germline V gene sequence: CDR1 SGDLS, CDR2 YYNGEE. Here the CDR3 reads CASSVTTYFAGSVF. In DNA, the CDR3 is TGTGCCAGCAGCGTGACGACCTACTTTGCAGGGTCGGTTTTT.

This sequence joins TRBV6-5 and TRBJ1-1, with TRBD1 matching 7 bases. The germline CDR1 and CDR2 sequences are MNHEY and SVGAGI. The CDR3 length is 14 residues. V gave up 5 bases and J gave up 5 bases; unmatched junction bases: 8. The DNA of the CDR3 is TGTGCCAGCAGTCAGTACAGGGGAGGAACTGAAGCTTTCTTT. Protein sequence: CASSQYRGGTEAFF.

The chain carries TRBV15 and TRBJ2-5, with 8 bases lining up with TRBD1. Germline trimming cut 8 bases from V and 2 bases from J; bases unmatched to any gene: 1. Germline V gives CDR1 LNHNV, CDR2 YYDKDF (reference sequence). This CDR3 spans 12 amino acids. DNA for the CDR3: TGTGCCACCGGACAGGGACAAGAGACCCAGTACTTC. Translating it yields CATGQGQETQYF.

The chain links TRBV3-1 (or the pseudogene TRBV3-2) to TRBJ1-1; the D is unclear. This CDR3 has 16 amino acids. Germline V CDR1 and CDR2: LGHDT, YNNKEL (reference sequence). Between the trimmed V and J ends, which lost 0 bases and 1 base, there was a span of 12 bases. The CDR3 reads CASSQDRPGSNTEAFF. The CDR3 DNA is TGTGCCAGCAGCCAAGATCGACCGGGGTCGAACACTGAAGCTTTCTTT.

The chain is built from TRBV28 and TRBJ1-5; TRBD1 might be the D (6 bases). This CDR3 comprises 15 residues. CDR1 is MDHEN, CDR2 SYDVKM, per germline. The V end was cut by 3 bases, the J end by 7 bases, with 16 bases between. CDR3 DNA sequence: TGTGCCAGCAGTTTTGGGGGCGCCGGGTCCCAGCCCCAGCATTTT. Protein sequence: CASSFGGAGSQPQHF.

This clone was observed once. The chain recombines TRBV18 with TRBJ2-2, with 8 bases identical to TRBD2. Trimming cost V 5 bases and J 0 bases; bases outside gene matches: 5. The CDR3 sequence is 16 residues long. CDR1 and CDR2 (germline): KGHSH, LQKENI. CDR3 residues: CASSFLSGTNTGELFF. The CDR3 DNA is TGTGCCAGCTCATTCCTTAGCGGGACGAACACCGGGGAGCTGTTTTTT.

The chain employs TRBV6-4 and TRBJ1-3; TRBD1 matches 8 bases. The CDR3 length is 16 residues. In germline, CDR1 is MRHNA, CDR2 SNTAGT. Germline trimming cut 6 bases from V and 3 bases from J; bases unmatched to any gene: 10. This CDR3 reads CASSGDRIENGNTIYF. CDR3 DNA: TGTGCCAGCAGCGGGGACAGGATAGAAAATGGAAACACCATATATTTT.

The genes are TRBV28 and TRBJ1-5; possibly TRBD1 for D (5 bases). CDR1 is MDHEN and CDR2 is SYDVKM in the germline V gene. Trimming pared 9 bases from V and 4 bases from J, leaving 13 bases between. CDR3 length: 13 residues. CDR3 protein: CASWGRANQPQHF. The CDR3 DNA sequence: TGTGCCAGTTGGGGCAGGGCTAATCAGCCCCAGCATTTT.

A single count supports this clone. This sequence joins TRBV29-1 and TRBJ2-3, with 9 bases aligning to TRBD1. This CDR3 comprises 14 residues. V lost 4 bases and J lost 3; bases outside the gene matches: 5. In germline, CDR1 is SQVTM, CDR2 ANQGSEA. The chain's CDR3 is CSVGDRDRTDTQYF. The DNA of the CDR3 is TGCAGCGTTGGGGACAGGGATCGGACAGATACGCAGTATTTT.

This chain joins TRBV4-2 and TRBJ2-6; D unresolved. The CDR3 spans 15 residues. Trimming removed 4 bases at V and 2 bases at J, with 9 bases between. Germline values: CDR1 LGHNA, CDR2 YNFKEQ. The chain's CDR3 is CASSLTPTGANVLTF. The CDR3 bases are TGTGCCAGCAGCCTGACACCTACTGGGGCCAACGTCCTGACTTTC.

The chain recombines TRBV18 with TRBJ2-7; 9 bases line up with TRBD1. The CDR3 is 16 residues long. CDR1 and CDR2 (germline): KGHSH, LQKENI. After removal of 2 bases from V and 1 base from J, the junction contained 6 bases not matched to a gene. The CDR3 bases are TGTGCCAGCTCACCATCGCCGGGACAGGGTTCCTACGAGCAGTACTTC. It is translated as CASSPSPGQGSYEQYF.

The DNA of the CDR3 is TGTGCCAGCACCACGGGGGACAGGGTGACTCAAAAACTGTTTTTT. It specifies CASTTGDRVTQKLFF. The chain links TRBV6-5 to TRBJ1-4; TRBD1 agrees at 9 bases. CDR3 size: 15 residues. Trimming took 7 bases from V and 9 from J; bases not matched to a gene: 12. Germline V lookup: CDR1 MNHEY, CDR2 SVGAGI.

The chain is built from TRBV6-2 or TRBV6-3 and TRBJ2-1; 7 bases match TRBD2. Trimming removed 4 bases from V and 2 bases from J; junction bases left unmatched: 8. Germline CDR1 reads MNHEY; CDR2 reads SVGEGT. The CDR3 covers 16 residues. The CDR3 is CASSSFGGTTYNEQFF. CDR3 coding DNA: TGTGCCAGCAGTTCCTTTGGCGGGACTACCTACAATGAGCAGTTCTTC.

The chain couples TRBV9 to TRBJ2-3; no definite D call. CDR1 is SGDLS and CDR2 is YYNGEE in the germline V gene. This CDR3 contains 14 residues. V was trimmed by 0 bases and J by 2 bases, leaving 7 bases between them. The chain's CDR3 is CASSVDGATDTQYF. CDR3 DNA sequence: TGTGCCAGCAGCGTAGACGGAGCCACAGATACGCAGTATTTT.

V gene TRBV6-2 or TRBV6-3 combines with J gene TRBJ1-5; TRBD1 might be the D (6 bases). The V gene's germline CDR1 is MNHEY and CDR2 SVGEGT. The CDR3 extends over 17 amino acids. The V gene lost 2 bases and the J gene lost 1 base, with 15 bases spanning the gap. The CDR3 DNA follows: TGTGCCAGCAGTTACACTCCGGGACACCCAAGCAATCAGCCCCAGCATTTT. Amino acids: CASSYTPGHPSNQPQHF.

In nucleotides, the CDR3 is TGTGCCACCAGTTCGGAGGGAGAGACCCAGTACTTC. Translated, it gives CATSSEGETQYF. This sequence joins TRBV24-1 and TRBJ2-5; a possible D gene is TRBD2 (6 bases). Germline V gene data show CDR1 as KGHDR and CDR2 as SFDVKD. V gave up 6 bases and J gave up 4 bases, with 8 bases separating them. This CDR3 spans 12 amino acids.

The V and J genes are TRBV5-1 and TRBJ1-6, with TRBD1 as a possible D gene (5 bases). Germline values: CDR1 SGHRS, CDR2 YFSETQ. The CDR3 runs to 14 residues. Trimming left V 0 bases short and J 9 bases short, with 10 bases between. CDR3 protein: CASSLGRDASPLHF. The CDR3 DNA follows: TGCGCCAGCAGCTTGGGCAGGGATGCTTCACCCCTCCACTTT.